This T cell receptor beta chain came from a study of Tregs in tolerant kidney transplant recipients (dated by TCRdb to the late 2010s). With respect to the entire study: Related donors were used in the transplants with nonmyeloablative bone marrow transplantation, and mixed chimerism was transient in the human trials. The study used TCRbeta sequencing to identify donor-specific regulatory T cells before combined kidney and bone marrow transplantation, then tracked those cells after transplant. Summary of the overall study and its limitations: The most biologically relevant and donor-specific TCRbeta repertoire appeared to be identified by expanding Tregs with activated donor B cells. For some patients, the PCR primers changed as time went on, which meant samples from those patients could not be compared with one another at the nucleotide level. Donor-specific Treg expansion exceeded global Treg expansion in tolerant patients, suggesting antigen-driven rather than nonspecific expansion. Although technical replication error seemed to be minimal, the question of biological reproducibility was not addressed directly. The study was constrained by small patient numbers, and validation of the findings is required in larger populations and under other immunosuppression protocols.

To note about this clone: It has no known antigen specificity. The DNA ends 3 residues before the CDR3 does, and the rest of the CDR3 is filled in from the germline J gene.

For TCRbeta CDR3 sequencing, genomic DNA was extracted from sorted cells using the QIAGEN DNeasy Blood and Tissue Kit. High-throughput TCRbeta CDR3 sequencing, which included PCR amplification with bias correction and internal controls, was done commercially through immunoSEQ. On the study's bioinformatics: Unique productive TCRbeta sequences were defined by CDR3 nucleotide sequence where primers matched, and otherwise by CDR3 amino acid sequence together with Vbeta and Jbeta genes. To correct sorting error, sequences shared between sorted populations at a frequency ratio of 2:1 or less were removed; the rest were assigned to the higher population. A sequence counted as donor-reactive if, in CFSE-low cells, the sequence had a frequency of at least 0.01% and was expanded at least 5-fold compared with unstimulated cells. Repertoire divergence was quantified by Jensen-Shannon divergence calculated from the top 100 TCRbeta sequences ranked by frequency. For samples with multiple sequencing runs, sorting error was corrected separately for each run before the runs were pooled. TCRdb limited this immuneACCESS table to in-frame rearrangements with V and J called. A share of clones is missing; checked studies link under half to unresolved V genes, and the rest is unexplained. V and J calls and clone size follow that table, whereas D and trimming were derived from the DNA. The sample's records list approximately 31,000 clones. The ten most abundant clones make up about 8.1% of the sample.

The sample's time point label is to be understood as: blood sample drawn before combined kidney and bone marrow transplant. Thawed PBMCs were FACS-sorted into unstimulated Tregs (CD4+CD25+CD127-), CD4+ non-Tregs (CD4+CD25-), CD4 cells and CD8 cells. Several combined kidney and bone marrow transplant recipients from the ITN036ST trial were included as patients, and samples were available only from these trial subjects. Healthy control blood was processed to PBMCs by Ficoll density gradient and cryopreserved, and patient PBMCs were collected before and after transplant. The V end loses 2 bases and the J end loses 5 bases, and a stretch of 10 bases separates them. From the cysteine up to the phenylalanine, the CDR3 has a length of 13 residues. The DNA has 30 bases, all within the CDR3, and is read from base 1. The germline V gene sets CDR1 to MNHEY and CDR2 to SVGEGT.

The sequences come from CD8+ T cells from blood, collected before the transplant. The chain is made from TRBV6-2 or TRBV6-3 and TRBJ2-7, and TRBD1 may be the D gene, going by 5 matching bases. This receptor was taken from a human donor who received a combined kidney and bone marrow transplant. Incomplete CDR3 DNA: TGTGCCAGCAGTTACATAGGGGCGAACGAG. Its protein product is CASSYIGANE. In full, the CDR3 is CASSYIGANEQYF.